One sample yielded the 23 T cell receptor beta chains listed below, sequenced in a study of cytomegalovirus exposure and HLA in healthy donors. The PCR employed 60 Vbeta primers together with 13 Jbeta primers. TCRdb keeps only in-frame clones here, not all; method: immunoSEQ multiplex PCR. The sample holds 180,000 or so clones, roughly 9.4% seen once. Sequenced input: PBMCs. These receptors all come from a woman aged 30 to 39 in good health and CMV-seropositive.

The sample holds a few counts of this clone. This chain joins TRBV19 and TRBJ2-2; 8 bases align to TRBD2. The trim removed 7 bases at V and 6 bases at J, leaving 1 base unmatched. The V gene's germline CDR1 is LNHDA and CDR2 SQIVND (reference sequence). This CDR3 is built from 12 residues. CDR3 coding DNA: TGTGCCAGTACGGGAGGGGCCGGGGAGCTGTTTTTT. This sequence encodes CASTGGAGELFF.

J is TRBJ1-2 and V is TRBV7-8; the D is unclear. The CDR3 spans 16 residues. Trimming removed 0 bases at V and 5 bases at J, with 16 bases between. Germline-derived CDR1 and CDR2 are SGHVS and FQNEAQ. The DNA of the CDR3 is TGTGCCAGCAGCTTAGCGGTGGCCAAGGAGGGATATGGCTACACCTTC. Translated, it gives CASSLAVAKEGYGYTF.

Only a few counts were recorded for this clone. The chain has TRBV5-1 and TRBJ2-1; 13 bases line up with TRBD2. Germline V gene sequence: CDR1 SGHRS, CDR2 YFSETQ. The CDR3 length is 16 residues. The ends lost 4 bases at V and 3 bases at J; junction bases unmatched: 4. CDR3: CASSPGTSGIYNEQFF. CDR3 nucleotide sequence: TGCGCCAGCAGCCCCGGGACTAGCGGGATCTACAATGAGCAGTTCTTC.

This clone was seen more than once but under ten times. The chain couples TRBV30 to TRBJ2-1, with unresolved D. The CDR3 contains 13 residues. CDR1 GTSNPN and CDR2 SVGIG come from the germline V gene (reference sequence). V lost 0 bases and J 4 bases, leaving 7 bases between the germline ends. This CDR3 is CAWSVQNYNEQFF. CDR3 nucleotides: TGTGCCTGGAGTGTCCAGAATTACAATGAGCAGTTCTTC.

This clone has a handful of counts. V and J are TRBV10-2 and TRBJ2-1, with D perhaps TRBD2 (6 bases). Germline CDR1 reads WSHSY; CDR2 reads SAAADI. The CDR3 runs to 13 residues. With 6 bases removed from V and 10 bases from J, the gap between germline ends came to 16 bases. CDR3 in amino acids: CASRDGGLKEQFF. The DNA of the CDR3 is TGCGCCAGCAGGGACGGGGGTCTGAAGGAGCAGTTCTTC.

This clone turned up a few times. The rearrangement links TRBV10-2 to TRBJ1-5; D ambiguous. Trimming cost V 6 bases and J 7 bases, with 10 bases left between them. There are 12 residues in the CDR3. The germline CDR1 and CDR2 sequences are WSHSY and SAAADI. CDR3 amino acids: CASSRTGQPQHF. CDR3 bases: TGCGCCAGCAGCAGGACGGGACAGCCCCAGCATTTT.

The V call is TRBV5-1, the J call TRBJ2-7, with TRBD1 matching 7 bases. V shed 6 bases and J 2 bases; nucleotides not matched to a gene: 20. CDR3 length equals 18 residues. The V gene's germline CDR1 is SGHRS and CDR2 YFSETQ. In nucleotides, the CDR3 is TGCGCCAGCAACTCCCGGGACGTTGGCAGGGGGATACCCTACGAGCAGTACTTC. Translation gives CASNSRDVGRGIPYEQYF.

V is TRBV19 and J is TRBJ1-1; maybe TRBD1 (6 bases). Germline V gene data show CDR1 as LNHDA and CDR2 as SQIVND (reference sequence). V was shortened by 6 bases and J by 2 bases, with 16 bases between the two germline ends. This CDR3 is 15 amino acids long. This chain's CDR3 is CASRSGGALNTEAFF. In DNA, the CDR3 is TGTGCCAGTAGATCGGGGGGCGCGTTAAACACTGAAGCTTTCTTT.

This clone was seen a handful of times. The chain uses TRBV6-1 and TRBJ2-5; 9 bases line up with TRBD2. The CDR3 totals 15 residues. V was pared by 3 bases and J by 2 bases, with 4 bases of the junction left unmatched. CDR1 is MNHNS and CDR2 is SASEGT in the germline V gene. CDR3 bases: TGTGCCAGCAGTGAGTTTGCGGGAGGGCAAGAGACCCAGTACTTC. It specifies CASSEFAGGQETQYF.

The chain recombines TRBV6-5 with TRBJ2-7; 12 nucleotides line up with TRBD1. This CDR3 has 15 residues. The ends lost 3 bases at V and 4 bases at J; junction bases unmatched: 4. In germline, CDR1 is MNHEY, CDR2 SVGAGI. The CDR3 here is CASSYGTGGAYEQYF. The CDR3 bases are TGTGCCAGCAGTTATGGGACAGGGGGCGCGTACGAGCAGTACTTC.

Comment on this clone: At the DNA level, this CDR3 is encoded by other sequences in the same sample as well. The rearrangement joins TRBV21-1 to TRBJ1-1. TRBV21-1 is annotated as a pseudogene. CDR3 length equals 16 residues. The CDR3 here is CASSKALRGRSTEAFF. As DNA, the CDR3 is TGTGCCAGTAGCAAAGCGCTCCGGGGAAGGAGCACTGAAGCTTTCTTT.

This clone was observed a handful of times. The rearrangement joins TRBV6-5 to TRBJ2-5, with D tentatively TRBD2 (5 bases). This CDR3 region has 16 residues. Per germline, CDR1 MNHEY and CDR2 SVGAGI. The V end lost 0 bases, the J end lost 7 bases, and 18 bases lay between the germline ends. CDR3 amino acids: CASSYSIPKLGGTQYF. CDR3 coding DNA: TGTGCCAGCAGTTACTCGATCCCTAAACTAGGAGGGACCCAGTACTTC.

The chain employs TRBV5-1 and TRBJ2-2; a weak D match, TRBD1 (6 bases). From germline, CDR1 is SGHRS and CDR2 YFSETQ. V was cut by 0 bases and J by 2 bases, with 11 bases left in between. The CDR3 has 16 residues. The CDR3: CASSLGLGANTGELFF. The CDR3 region has the DNA TGCGCCAGCAGCTTGGGTCTGGGGGCAAACACCGGGGAGCTGTTTTTT.

This clone was seen only a few times. The chain is built from TRBV29-1 and TRBJ2-5, with D maybe TRBD1 (5 bases). This CDR3 contains 15 residues. CDR1 is SQVTM and CDR2 is ANQGSEA in the germline V gene. V lost 7 bases, J lost 0 bases, and 18 bases lay in between. The CDR3 region is CSALWPGPNQETQYF. CDR3 DNA: TGCAGCGCCCTATGGCCAGGGCCCAACCAAGAGACCCAGTACTTC.

This clone has just a few counts. V is TRBV19 and J is TRBJ1-1, with D uncertain. V lost 0 bases and J 10 bases, leaving 15 bases between the germline ends. The CDR3 has 14 amino acids. Germline CDR1 and CDR2: LNHDA and SQIVND (reference sequence). The CDR3 sequence is CASSIDWRKLVAFF. The DNA of the CDR3 is TGTGCCAGTAGTATAGATTGGAGGAAGTTGGTAGCTTTCTTT.

There are a few counts of this clone. The chain has TRBV9 and TRBJ1-1; a possible D gene is TRBD1 (5 bases). Germline-derived CDR1 and CDR2 are SGDLS and YYNGEE. This CDR3 has 14 residues. The ends were cut back, 3 bases at V and 7 bases at J, with 16 bases in the middle. CDR3 amino acids: CASSAGRGGLEAFF. The CDR3, as DNA: TGTGCCAGCAGCGCAGGTCGTGGGGGACTTGAAGCTTTCTTT.

This chain links TRBV7-2 with TRBJ2-3; D is uncertain. V lost 7 bases and J lost 6, with 14 bases in between. The CDR3 spans 13 residues. The germline V gene encodes CDR1 SGHTA and CDR2 FQGNSA. The DNA for the CDR3 is TGTGCCAGCACCCTTAATATGCAGGATACGCAGTATTTT. Amino acids: CASTLNMQDTQYF.

The chain is built from TRBV19 and TRBJ2-1, with 7 bases aligning to TRBD2. This CDR3 comprises 18 residues. The germline V gene encodes CDR1 LNHDA and CDR2 SQIVND (reference sequence). After removal of 0 bases from V and 4 bases from J, the junction contained 12 bases not matched to a gene. CDR3 in DNA: TGTGCCAGTAGTATAGATATCGGCCCAGCGGGAAGTTACAATGAGCAGTTCTTC. Amino acid sequence: CASSIDIGPAGSYNEQFF.

The CDR3 DNA reads TGCGCCAGCAGCCAAGCCCACAGGGGGTACGAGCAGTACTTC. The encoded protein is CASSQAHRGYEQYF. The V and J genes are TRBV4-1 and TRBJ2-7; 8 bases map to TRBD1. The CDR3 runs to 14 residues. Germline-derived CDR1 and CDR2 are MGHRA and YSYEKL. J lost 4 bases, V lost 1 base, and 3 bases had no gene match.

This sequence joins TRBV9 and TRBJ1-4; no definite D call. Deletions cut 3 bases from V and 3 bases from J, with 6 bases between. The germline V gene encodes CDR1 SGDLS and CDR2 YYNGEE. The CDR3 has 13 amino acids. The CDR3: CASSAGSNEKLFF. The CDR3 region has the DNA TGTGCCAGCAGCGCGGGGTCTAATGAAAAACTGTTTTTT.

This rearrangement joins TRBV25-1 to TRBJ1-1; tentatively, D is TRBD1 (6 bases). The CDR3 totals 14 residues. The V gene lost 3 bases and the J gene lost 1 base, with 9 bases spanning the gap. The germline V gene has CDR1 MGHDK and CDR2 SYGVNS. The CDR3 sequence is CASSDGQRNTEAFF. In DNA form, the CDR3 reads TGTGCCAGCAGTGATGGACAGAGGAACACTGAAGCTTTCTTT.

This clone was seen more than once but under ten times. V is TRBV7-8 and J is TRBJ2-1, with D tentatively TRBD2 (5 bases). The V end lost 8 bases, the J end lost 4 bases, and 18 bases lay between the germline ends. This CDR3 has 15 amino acids. Germline CDR1 SGHVS, CDR2 FQNEAQ. This CDR3 is CASCATSGSYNEQFF. The CDR3 nucleotides read TGTGCCAGCTGTGCGACCAGCGGATCTTACAATGAGCAGTTCTTC.

V gene TRBV27 combines with J gene TRBJ2-1; maybe TRBD2 (6 bases). Trimming removed 4 bases at V and 2 bases at J, with 9 bases between. This CDR3 is built from 14 residues. Germline values: CDR1 MNHEY, CDR2 SMNVEV (reference sequence). The CDR3, as DNA: TGTGCCAGCAGTTCGACTAGGACCTACAATGAGCAGTTCTTC. Translated: CASSSTRTYNEQFF.